Listed here is a single T cell receptor (beta chain). Its target is unknown. The entry originates in a study of cytomegalovirus exposure and HLA in healthy donors. The overall study: Within the Caucasian-associated ancestry cluster were roughly 81% of the approximately 400 genotyped donors. Broader study findings: The majority of CMV-associated TCR beta chains were reported as apparently HLA-restricted in a later analysis. V- and J-gene trimming in TCR beta was tied to a missense DCLRE1C variant by an analysis performed later. Overall, some 160 TCR beta chains were annotated as cytomegalovirus-associated.

The PCR contained 60 Vbeta and 13 Jbeta primers. Assay: immunoSEQ multiplex PCR; the TCRdb copy retains only in-frame clones and omits some. The sample shows some 120,000 clones, about a sixth of them seen only once. The material sequenced was PBMCs. The sequence derives from a female donor in good health and CMV-seropositive.

DNA for the CDR3: TGTGCCAGCAGGCGGGACAGTTTCTCCTACGAGCAGTACTTC. It specifies CASRRDSFSYEQYF. This chain joins TRBV2 and TRBJ2-7; TRBD1 might be the D (7 bases). Germline CDR1 is SNHLY and CDR2 is FYNNEI. The CDR3 is 14 amino acids. The V end lost 6 bases, the J end lost 0 bases, and 12 bases lay between the germline ends.